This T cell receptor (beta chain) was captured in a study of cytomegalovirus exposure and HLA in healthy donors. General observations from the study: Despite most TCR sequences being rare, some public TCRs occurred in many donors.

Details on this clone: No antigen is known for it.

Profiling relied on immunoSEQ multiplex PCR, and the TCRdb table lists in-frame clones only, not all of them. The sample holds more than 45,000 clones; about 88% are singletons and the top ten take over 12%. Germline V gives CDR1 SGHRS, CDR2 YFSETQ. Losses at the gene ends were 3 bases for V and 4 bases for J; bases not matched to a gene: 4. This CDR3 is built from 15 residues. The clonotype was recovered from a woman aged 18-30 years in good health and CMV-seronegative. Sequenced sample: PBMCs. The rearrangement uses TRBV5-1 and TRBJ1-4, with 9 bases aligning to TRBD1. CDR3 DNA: TGCGCCAGCAGCTCGGTGGACAGGGGTAATGAAAAACTGTTTTTT. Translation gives CASSSVDRGNEKLFF.